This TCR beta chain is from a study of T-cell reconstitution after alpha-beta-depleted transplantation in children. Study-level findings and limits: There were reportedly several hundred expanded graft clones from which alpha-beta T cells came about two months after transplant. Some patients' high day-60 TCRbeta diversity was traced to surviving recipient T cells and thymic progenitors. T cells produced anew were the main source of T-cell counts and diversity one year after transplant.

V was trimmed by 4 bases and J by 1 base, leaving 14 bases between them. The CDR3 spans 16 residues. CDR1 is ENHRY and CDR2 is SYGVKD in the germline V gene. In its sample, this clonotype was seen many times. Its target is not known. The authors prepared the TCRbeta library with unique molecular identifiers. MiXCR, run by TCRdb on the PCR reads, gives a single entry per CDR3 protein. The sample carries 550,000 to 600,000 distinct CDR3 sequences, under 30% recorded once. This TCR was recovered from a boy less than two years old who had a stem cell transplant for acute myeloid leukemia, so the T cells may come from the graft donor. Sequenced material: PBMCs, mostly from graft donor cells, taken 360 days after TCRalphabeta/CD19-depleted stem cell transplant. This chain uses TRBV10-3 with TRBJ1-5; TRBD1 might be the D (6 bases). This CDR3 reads CAISGTLQGSNQPQHF. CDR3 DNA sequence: TGTGCCATCAGTGGGACGCTACAGGGAAGCAATCAGCCCCAGCATTTT.